The clone carrying this T cell receptor (beta chain) was seen ten or more times. Its target is unknown. Via MiXCR, TCRdb re-called the 5' RACE reads, giving one row per CDR3 protein. Of some 95,000 distinct CDR3 sequences in the sample, 8.8% were seen once. This specimen comes from a study of CD8 T cells in ankylosing spondylitis. Study findings and constraints: What seemed typical of ankylosing spondylitis blood was a TCR beta motif built from several highly homologous variants. Disease-linked clones were reportedly significantly enriched in matched ankylosing spondylitis synovial fluid.

From germline, CDR1 is GTSNPN and CDR2 SVGIG (reference sequence). There are 14 residues in the CDR3. Deletions cut 4 bases from V and 0 bases from J, with 13 bases between. The chain joins TRBV30 to TRBJ2-7; the D is unclear. The source of this sequence is a male donor with ankylosing spondylitis or in good health (not recorded which). Sequencing used blood, either unsorted or a sorted T cell fraction (not recorded which). In DNA form, the CDR3 reads TGTGCCTGGAATGGGAAGAGTAACTCCTACGAGCAGTACTTC. As protein: CAWNGKSNSYEQYF.